The 9 T cell receptor beta chains presented below share a single source sample, sequenced in a study of shared clonotypes between healthy human individuals. Assay: immunoSEQ multiplex PCR; the TCRdb copy retains only in-frame clones and omits some. The data contain about 680,000 clones, around 90% of them singletons. Positively selected for CCR7, the CD45RO-negative cells used as naive CD8 cells excluded terminally differentiated effector memory CD45RA+ cells. Sequenced material: naive CD8+ T cells sorted from blood. Receptors were obtained from a man aged 25 to 45 in good health.

With regard to this clone: Other DNA sequences in this sample translate to the same CDR3. The CDR3 bases are TGTGCCAGCAGGTTGGGGAATACTGAAGCTTTCTTT. Its translation is CASRLGNTEAFF. The rearrangement links TRBV28 to TRBJ1-1; D not certain. V was trimmed by 6 bases and J by 5 bases, leaving 10 bases between them. The CDR3 runs 12 residues. CDR1 and CDR2 from the germline V gene are MDHEN and SYDVKM.

The chain is built from TRBV14 and TRBJ2-7, with 8 bases that match TRBD1. With V trimmed by 3 bases and J by 5 bases, 3 bases remained unmatched. The CDR3 runs 13 residues. The germline V gene has CDR1 SGHDN and CDR2 FVKESK. DNA for the CDR3: TGTGCCAGCAGCCACGGGACAGGTAACGAGCAGTACTTC. Its protein product is CASSHGTGNEQYF.

The V and J genes are TRBV10-2 and TRBJ1-1, with unresolved D. CDR3 length: 11 residues. The germline V and J ends were trimmed by 5 bases and 2 bases, with 3 bases remaining between them. CDR1 WSHSY and CDR2 SAAADI come from the germline V gene. In DNA, the CDR3 is TGCGCCAGCAGTTTAAACACTGAAGCTTTCTTT. Protein: CASSLNTEAFF.

This chain joins TRBV7-9 and TRBJ2-5; perhaps TRBD1 as D (5 bases). The CDR3 is 14 amino acids. Per germline, CDR1 SEHNR and CDR2 FQNEAQ (reference sequence). V dropped 5 bases and J dropped 3 bases, with 13 bases sitting between them. The CDR3 sequence is CASSRFDSEETQYF. CDR3 nucleotides: TGTGCCAGCAGCAGATTTGACAGCGAAGAGACCCAGTACTTC.

The V and J genes are TRBV9 and TRBJ2-3, with D hard to call. The V and J ends lost 4 bases and 2 bases respectively, with 17 bases between them. This CDR3 has 16 amino acids. CDR1 SGDLS and CDR2 YYNGEE come from the germline V gene. The CDR3 loop reads CASSPRPGRLTDTQYF. CDR3 coding DNA: TGTGCCAGCAGCCCACGCCCAGGCCGACTCACAGATACGCAGTATTTT.

The rearrangement uses TRBV5-5 and TRBJ2-7, with a possible D match to TRBD2 (6 bases). Germline loops: CDR1 SGHKS, CDR2 YYEKEE (reference sequence). The CDR3 extends over 13 amino acids. V lost 5 bases, J lost 3 bases, and 12 bases lay in between. DNA of the CDR3: TGTGCCAGCAGTCCCCTGGGGGGCTACGAGCAGTACTTC. Protein sequence: CASSPLGGYEQYF.

This chain uses TRBV7-9 with TRBJ2-7; 9 positions match TRBD1. The CDR3 sequence is 19 residues long. Germline loops: CDR1 SEHNR, CDR2 FQNEAQ (reference sequence). V gave up 4 bases and J gave up 0 bases; unmatched junction bases: 16. CDR3 region: CASSSSVRDRDWGSYEQYF. Written as DNA, the CDR3 is TGTGCCAGCAGCTCCTCTGTCCGGGACAGGGACTGGGGCTCCTACGAGCAGTACTTC.

The chain couples TRBV2 to TRBJ2-5, with D unresolved. Germline lookup yields CDR1 SNHLY and CDR2 FYNNEI. The CDR3 runs to 16 residues. Trimming left V 6 bases short and J 1 base short, with 18 bases between. The chain's CDR3 is CASRGNRAPSQETQYF. The CDR3 DNA reads as TGTGCCAGCAGGGGGAACCGGGCCCCATCCCAAGAGACCCAGTACTTC.

The J gene is TRBJ2-7, the V gene TRBV5-1; possibly TRBD2 for D (5 bases). The CDR3 consists of 15 residues. V was clipped by 2 bases and J by 3 bases, with 15 bases between them. Germline CDR1 is SGHRS and CDR2 is YFSETQ. The CDR3, as DNA: TGCGCCAGCAGCTTCACGTCTAGCAGAGACTACGAGCAGTACTTC. As protein: CASSFTSSRDYEQYF.